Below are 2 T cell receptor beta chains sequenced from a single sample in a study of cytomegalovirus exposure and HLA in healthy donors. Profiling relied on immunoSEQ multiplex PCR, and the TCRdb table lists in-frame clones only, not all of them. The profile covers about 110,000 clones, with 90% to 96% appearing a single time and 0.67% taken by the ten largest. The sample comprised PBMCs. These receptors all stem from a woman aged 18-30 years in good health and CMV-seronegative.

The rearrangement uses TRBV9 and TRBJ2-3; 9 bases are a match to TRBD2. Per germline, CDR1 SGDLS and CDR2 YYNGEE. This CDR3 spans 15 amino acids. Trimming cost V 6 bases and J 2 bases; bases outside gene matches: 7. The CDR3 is CASNLAGTFTDTQYF. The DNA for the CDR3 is TGTGCCAGCAACCTAGCGGGGACCTTCACAGATACGCAGTATTTT.

The CDR3 spells CASSYLRGQAEAFF. In DNA form, the CDR3 reads TGTGCCAGCAGTTACCTCAGGGGGCAAGCTGAAGCTTTCTTT. The genes are TRBV6-5 and TRBJ1-1; TRBD1 matches at 8 bases. J was trimmed by 6 bases and V by 2 bases; bases with no gene match: 5. The CDR3 is 14 residues long. The germline gives CDR1 MNHEY, CDR2 SVGAGI.